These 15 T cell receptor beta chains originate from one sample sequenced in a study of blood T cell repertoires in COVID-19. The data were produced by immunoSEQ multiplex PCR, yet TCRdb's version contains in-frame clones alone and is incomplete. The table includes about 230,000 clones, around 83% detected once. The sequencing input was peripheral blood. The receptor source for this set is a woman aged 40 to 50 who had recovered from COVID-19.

In DNA form, the CDR3 reads TGTGCCAGCAGTGAATGGTCGGCGAACACCGGGGAGCTGTTTTTT. Protein sequence: CASSEWSANTGELFF. V usage is TRBV6-1 and J usage is TRBJ2-2; D is undetermined. V lost 2 bases and J 0 bases, leaving 7 bases between the germline ends. The CDR3 sequence is 15 residues long. Germline loops: CDR1 MNHNS, CDR2 SASEGT.

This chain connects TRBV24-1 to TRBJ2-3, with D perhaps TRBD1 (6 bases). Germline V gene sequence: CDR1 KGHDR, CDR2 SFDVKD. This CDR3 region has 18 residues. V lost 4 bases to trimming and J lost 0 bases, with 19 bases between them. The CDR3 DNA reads TGTGCCACCAGTGACCGACCACTGGACAGTAGGAGCACAGATACGCAGTATTTT. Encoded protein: CATSDRPLDSRSTDTQYF.

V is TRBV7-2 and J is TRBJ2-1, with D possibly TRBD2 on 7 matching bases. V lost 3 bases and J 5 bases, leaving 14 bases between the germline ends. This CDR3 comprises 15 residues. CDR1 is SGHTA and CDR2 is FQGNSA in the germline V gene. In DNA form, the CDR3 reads TGTGCCAGCAGCTTTGGACTAGGGGGTAACAATGAGCAGTTCTTC. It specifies CASSFGLGGNNEQFF.

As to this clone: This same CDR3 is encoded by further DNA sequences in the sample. The CDR3 spells CASSLSGSTNTGELFF. The CDR3, as DNA: TGCGCCAGCAGCTTGAGCGGCAGTACGAACACCGGGGAGCTGTTTTTT. V usage is TRBV5-1 and J usage is TRBJ2-2, with D perhaps TRBD2 (5 bases). Looked up from germline, CDR1 is SGHRS and CDR2 is YFSETQ. Trimming took 1 base from V and 0 from J, leaving 10 bases between them. This CDR3 has 16 amino acids. The full variable domain, in which reference TRBV5-1 and TRBJ2-2 provide the parts outside the CDR3, is KAGVTQTPRYLIKTRGQQVTLSCSPISGHRSVSWYQQTPGQGLQFLFEYFSETQRNKGNFPGRFSGRQFSNSRSEMNVSTLELGDSALYLCASSLSGSTNTGELFFGEGSRLTVL.

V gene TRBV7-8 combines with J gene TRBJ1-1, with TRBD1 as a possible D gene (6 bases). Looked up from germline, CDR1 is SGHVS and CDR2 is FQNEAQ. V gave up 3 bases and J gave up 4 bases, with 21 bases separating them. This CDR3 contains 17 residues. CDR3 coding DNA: TGTGCCAGCAGCTTCACAGGGAATATCATTTTAGGCACTGAAGCTTTCTTT. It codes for CASSFTGNIILGTEAFF.

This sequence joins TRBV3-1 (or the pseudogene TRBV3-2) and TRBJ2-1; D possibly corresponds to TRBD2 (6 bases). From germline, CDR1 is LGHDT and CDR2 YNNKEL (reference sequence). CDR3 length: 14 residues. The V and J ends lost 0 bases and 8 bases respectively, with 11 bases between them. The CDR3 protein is CASSQDRWRDEQFF. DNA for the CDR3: TGTGCCAGCAGCCAAGATAGGTGGAGGGATGAGCAGTTCTTC.

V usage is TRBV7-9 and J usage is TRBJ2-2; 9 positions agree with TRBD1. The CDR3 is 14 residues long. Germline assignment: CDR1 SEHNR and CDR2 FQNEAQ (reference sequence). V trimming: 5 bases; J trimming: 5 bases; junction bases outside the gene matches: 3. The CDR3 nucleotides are TGTGCCAGCAGCCAGACAGGGGGGACCGGGGAGCTGTTTTTT. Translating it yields CASSQTGGTGELFF.

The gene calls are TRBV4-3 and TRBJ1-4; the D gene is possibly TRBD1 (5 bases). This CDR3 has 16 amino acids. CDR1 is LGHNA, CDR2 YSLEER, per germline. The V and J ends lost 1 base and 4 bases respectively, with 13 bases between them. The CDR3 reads CASSQGTGDYNEKLFF. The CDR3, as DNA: TGCGCCAGCAGCCAAGGTACCGGGGACTATAATGAAAAACTGTTTTTT.

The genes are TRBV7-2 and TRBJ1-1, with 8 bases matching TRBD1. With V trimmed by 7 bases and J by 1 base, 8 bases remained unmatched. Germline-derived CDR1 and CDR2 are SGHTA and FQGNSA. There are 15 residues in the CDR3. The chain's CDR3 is CASTPGGNGNTEAFF. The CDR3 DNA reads TGTGCCAGCACCCCAGGGGGCAATGGGAACACTGAAGCTTTCTTT.

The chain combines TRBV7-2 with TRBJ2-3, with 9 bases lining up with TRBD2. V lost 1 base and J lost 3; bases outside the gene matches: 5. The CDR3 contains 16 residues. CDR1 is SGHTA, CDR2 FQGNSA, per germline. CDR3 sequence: CASSLVLAGKTDTQYF. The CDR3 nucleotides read TGTGCCAGCAGCTTAGTTCTAGCGGGGAAGACAGATACGCAGTATTTT.

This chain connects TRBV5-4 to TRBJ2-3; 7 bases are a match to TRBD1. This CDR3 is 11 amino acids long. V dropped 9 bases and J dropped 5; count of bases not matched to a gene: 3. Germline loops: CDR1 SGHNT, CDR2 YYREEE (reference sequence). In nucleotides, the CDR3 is TGTGCCACACAGGGGATAGATACGCAGTATTTT. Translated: CATQGIDTQYF.

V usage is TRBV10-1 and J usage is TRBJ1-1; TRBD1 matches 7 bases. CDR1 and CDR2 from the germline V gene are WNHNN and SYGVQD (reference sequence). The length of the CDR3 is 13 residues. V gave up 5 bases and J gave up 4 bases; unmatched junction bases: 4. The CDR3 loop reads CASSTTGATEAFF. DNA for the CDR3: TGCGCCAGCAGTACAACAGGGGCCACTGAAGCTTTCTTT.

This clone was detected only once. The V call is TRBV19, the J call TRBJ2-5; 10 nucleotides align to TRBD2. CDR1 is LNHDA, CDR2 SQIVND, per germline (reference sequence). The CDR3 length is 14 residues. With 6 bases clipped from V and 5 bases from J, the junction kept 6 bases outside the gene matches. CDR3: CASSSGGAWETQYF. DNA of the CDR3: TGTGCCAGTAGCAGCGGGGGGGCTTGGGAGACCCAGTACTTC.

CDR3 residues: CASSYTGGFGRNGYTF. In DNA form, the CDR3 reads TGTGCCAGCAGTTACACCGGGGGTTTTGGACGGAATGGCTACACCTTC. The V call is TRBV6-5, the J call TRBJ1-2; TRBD1 is a possible D gene (5 bases). The CDR3 runs to 16 residues. The germline CDR1 and CDR2 sequences are MNHEY and SVGAGI. Trimming took off 2 bases at V and 6 bases at J, with 19 bases between the two ends.

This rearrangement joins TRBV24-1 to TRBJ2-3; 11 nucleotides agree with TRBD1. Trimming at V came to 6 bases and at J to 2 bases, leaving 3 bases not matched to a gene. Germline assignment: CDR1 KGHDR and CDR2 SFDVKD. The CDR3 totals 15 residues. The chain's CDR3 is CATSIGQGATDTQYF. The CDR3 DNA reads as TGTGCCACCAGTATAGGACAGGGGGCCACAGATACGCAGTATTTT.